These 16 T cell receptor beta chains were all obtained from the same sample, sequenced in a study of HIV-infected patients and healthy controls (dated by TCRdb to 2013 to 2014). Library preparation used 5' RACE. The instrument was an Illumina MiSeq. Reverse transcription of approximately 530 ng RNA was performed with SuperScript III using primers directed against the alpha and beta constant regions. Alpha and beta chain libraries were generated separately via chain-specific third strand synthesis with multiplexing indices. Starting from the raw public reads, TCRdb applied fastp trimming at Q25, assembled clones with MiXCR and retained in-frame beta chains. All rows with the same CDR3 protein become a single entry with the most common DNA and genes. The sample data list about 16,000 distinct CDR3 sequences, and under 10% of these were observed just once. The top ten clonotypes cover 4.5% to 5.5% of the sample.

Whole blood was used without cell fractionation, so all unsorted peripheral T cells were reflected in the repertoire. Specimen: blood. The receptors come from an adult in good health.

The CDR3 reads CASSIFSSYNEQFF. The CDR3 region has the DNA TGTGCCAGTAGTATATTCAGCTCCTACAATGAGCAGTTCTTC. J is TRBJ2-1 and V is TRBV19; D is unresolved. Per germline, CDR1 LNHDA and CDR2 SQIVND (reference sequence). The CDR3 has 14 amino acids. Trimming took 2 bases from V and 0 from J, leaving 5 bases between them.

This clonotype was counted at least ten times. V usage is TRBV7-2 and J usage is TRBJ2-3; 9 bases line up with TRBD2. Germline V gene data show CDR1 as SGHTA and CDR2 as FQGNSA. CDR3 length equals 17 residues. Trimming cost V 3 bases and J 4 bases; bases outside gene matches: 11. CDR3: CASSFLPAGGRADTQYF. The CDR3, as DNA: TGTGCCAGCAGCTTCCTCCCGGCGGGCGGGAGGGCAGATACGCAGTATTTT.

V and J are TRBV7-2 and TRBJ2-7, with TRBD1 matching 7 bases. The V and J ends lost 1 base and 7 bases, in that order; junction bases with no gene match: 10. The CDR3 has 15 amino acids. The germline V gene encodes CDR1 SGHTA and CDR2 FQGNSA. The CDR3 DNA reads as TGTGCCAGCAGCTTAGGAGTCGGGACAGTGGGGGAGCAGTACTTC. This translates into CASSLGVGTVGEQYF. The whole variable domain, remainder taken from reference TRBV7-2 and TRBJ2-7, is GAGVSQSPSNKVTEKGKDVELRCDPISGHTALYWYRQSLGQGLEFLIYFQGNSAPDKSGLPSDRFSAERTGGSVSTLTIQRTQQEDSAVYLCASSLGVGTVGEQYFGPGTRLTVT.

This clonotype was found many times. J is TRBJ1-2 and V is TRBV20-1; D is perhaps TRBD1 (5 bases). Germline V lookup: CDR1 DFQATT, CDR2 SNEGSKA (reference sequence). CDR3 length: 14 amino acids. V was pared by 6 bases and J by 8 bases, with 22 bases between. The CDR3 loop reads CSALPGFAGQGYTF. The DNA for the CDR3 is TGCAGTGCCCTCCCGGGATTCGCAGGGCAAGGCTACACCTTC.

V gene TRBV7-2 combines with J gene TRBJ2-1; D is unresolved. Germline values: CDR1 SGHTA, CDR2 FQGNSA. This CDR3 spans 11 amino acids. V was trimmed by 1 base and J by 15 bases, leaving 10 bases between them. Here the CDR3 reads CASSLGIPVFF. The CDR3 coding sequence is TGTGCCAGCAGCTTAGGGATCCCTGTGTTCTTC. Looking up the rest from reference TRBV7-2 and TRBJ2-1 gives the full variable domain: GAGVSQSPSNKVTEKGKDVELRCDPISGHTALYWYRQSLGQGLEFLIYFQGNSAPDKSGLPSDRFSAERTGGSVSTLTIQRTQQEDSAVYLCASSLGIPVFFGPGTRLTVL.

This clonotype counts as medium-sized. V usage is TRBV7-8 and J usage is TRBJ1-1; tentative D call: TRBD1 (6 bases). The CDR3 length is 17 residues. The germline gives CDR1 SGHVS, CDR2 FQNEAQ. Trimming cost V 1 base and J 5 bases, with 20 bases left between them. The CDR3 here is CASSLVIGGAGGTEAFF. DNA for the CDR3: TGTGCCAGCAGCTTAGTCATCGGGGGCGCCGGGGGAACTGAAGCTTTCTTT.

Only a few counts were recorded for this clonotype. The V and J genes are TRBV12-3 or TRBV12-4 and TRBJ2-1; 9 nucleotides agree with TRBD2. The V segment lost 7 bases and the J segment 6 bases; nucleotides outside the gene matches: 7. The CDR3 covers 14 residues. CDR3 amino acids: CASTPGLASNEQFF. CDR3 in DNA: TGTGCCAGCACTCCGGGACTAGCTTCCAATGAGCAGTTCTTC.

In this sample, this clonotype turned up many times. The CDR3 coding sequence is TGTGCCAGCAGCTCGTTTAGCGGGAGGAGCACAGATACGCAGTATTTT. This codes for CASSSFSGRSTDTQYF. The chain has TRBV5-5 and TRBJ2-3, with TRBD2 matching over 10 bases. The germline gives CDR1 SGHKS, CDR2 YYEKEE (reference sequence). This CDR3 has 16 residues. With V trimmed by 3 bases and J by 0 bases, 4 bases remained unmatched.

This clonotype is medium-sized (0.01 to 0.1%) by share. The V gene is TRBV29-1, the J gene TRBJ2-5, with TRBD1 matching over 10 bases. J lost 4 bases, V lost 3 bases, and 5 bases had no gene match. The CDR3 contains 14 residues. Germline assignment: CDR1 SQVTM and CDR2 ANQGSEA. The CDR3 sequence: CSVEQTGGRETQYF. DNA for the CDR3: TGCAGCGTTGAGCAGACAGGGGGCCGAGAGACCCAGTACTTC. The full variable domain, rest sourced from reference TRBV29-1 and TRBJ2-5, is SAVISQKPSRDICQRGTSLTIQCQVDSQVTMMFWYRQQPGQSLTLIATANQGSEATYESGFVIDKFPISRPNLTFSTLTVSNMSPEDSSIYLCSVEQTGGRETQYFGPGTRLLVL.

V gene TRBV25-1 combines with J gene TRBJ2-4; perhaps TRBD1 as D (5 bases). The germline gives CDR1 MGHDK, CDR2 SYGVNS. With 2 bases removed from V and 1 base from J, the gap between germline ends came to 15 bases. The CDR3 is 17 amino acids. CDR3 coding DNA: TGTGCCAGCAGTGAAGGGGAAAGACCAGGGGCCAAAAACATTCAGTACTTC. It codes for CASSEGERPGAKNIQYF.

V gene TRBV7-3 combines with J gene TRBJ2-3, with D possibly called TRBD1 or TRBD2 (5 bases each). Germline CDR1 SGHTA, CDR2 FQGTGA. The length of the CDR3 is 16 residues. Trimming stripped 2 bases from V and 4 bases from J, with 16 bases between. CDR3 region: CASSLVERGRADTQYF. DNA for the CDR3: TGTGCCAGCAGCTTAGTTGAGAGGGGCCGCGCAGATACGCAGTATTTT.

This clonotype was recorded at least ten times. The chain couples TRBV12-3 or TRBV12-4 to TRBJ2-1, with no clear D. The CDR3 is 16 amino acids. Trimming stripped 3 bases from V and 9 bases from J, with 21 bases between. The CDR3 loop is CASSLGSYSDIGEQFF. CDR3 nucleotide sequence: TGTGCCAGCAGTTTGGGATCGTATTCGGATATTGGTGAGCAGTTCTTC.

This clonotype counts as medium-sized. The rearrangement uses TRBV5-6 and TRBJ2-3; D is uncertain. The CDR3 covers 11 residues. CDR1 is SGHDT and CDR2 is YYEEEE in the germline V gene. Trimming removed 5 bases from V and 2 bases from J, with 3 bases in between. For the CDR3, the DNA is TGTGCCAGCAGTATCACAGATACGCAGTATTTT. It codes for CASSITDTQYF. The entire variable domain, with the rest obtained from reference TRBV5-6 and TRBJ2-3, is as follows: DAGVTQSPTHLIKTRGQQVTLRCSPKSGHDTVSWYQQALGQGPQFIFQYYEEEERQRGNFPDRFSGHQFPNYSSELNVNALLLGDSALYLCASSITDTQYFGPGTRLTVL.

The sample holds many counts of this clonotype. The chain uses TRBV28 and TRBJ2-1, with 7 bases identical to TRBD1. Germline values: CDR1 MDHEN, CDR2 SYDVKM. The CDR3 contains 17 residues. Trimming at V came to 7 bases and at J to 6 bases, leaving 18 bases not matched to a gene. The CDR3 nucleotides read TGTGCCAGCACCACTTTAGGTTCATGGAAGGGGGCCAATGAGCAGTTCTTC. Protein sequence: CASTTLGSWKGANEQFF.

By frequency in the sample, this clonotype is medium-sized. The chain links TRBV29-1 to TRBJ1-1, with a possible D match to TRBD1 (5 bases). This CDR3 comprises 11 residues. The germline V gene has CDR1 SQVTM and CDR2 ANQGSEA. CDR3 in DNA: TGCGAGGCTCAGGGAAACACTGAAGCTTTCTTT. As protein: CEAQGNTEAFF.

The chain uses TRBV7-9 and TRBJ1-1, with 10 positions matching TRBD1. Per the germline V gene, CDR1 is SEHNR and CDR2 is FQNEAQ (reference sequence). The V gene end was trimmed by 5 bases and the J gene end by 6 bases; junction bases not matched to a gene: 9. The CDR3 is 15 amino acids. CDR3 in amino acids: CASSGWTGGGAEAFF. DNA of the CDR3: TGTGCCAGCAGCGGCTGGACAGGGGGTGGGGCTGAAGCTTTCTTT.